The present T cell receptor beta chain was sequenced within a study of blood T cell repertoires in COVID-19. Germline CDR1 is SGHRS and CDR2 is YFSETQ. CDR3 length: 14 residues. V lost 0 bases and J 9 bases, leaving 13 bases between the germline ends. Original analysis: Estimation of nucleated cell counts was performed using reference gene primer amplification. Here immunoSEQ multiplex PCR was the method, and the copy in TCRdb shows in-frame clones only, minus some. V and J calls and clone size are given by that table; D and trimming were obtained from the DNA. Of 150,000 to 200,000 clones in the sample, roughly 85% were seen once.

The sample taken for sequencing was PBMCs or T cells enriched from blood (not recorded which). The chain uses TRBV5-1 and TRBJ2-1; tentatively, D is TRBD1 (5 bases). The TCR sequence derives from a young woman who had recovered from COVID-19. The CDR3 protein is CASSLEPQGGEQFF. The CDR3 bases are TGCGCCAGCAGCTTGGAGCCCCAGGGCGGTGAGCAGTTCTTC.